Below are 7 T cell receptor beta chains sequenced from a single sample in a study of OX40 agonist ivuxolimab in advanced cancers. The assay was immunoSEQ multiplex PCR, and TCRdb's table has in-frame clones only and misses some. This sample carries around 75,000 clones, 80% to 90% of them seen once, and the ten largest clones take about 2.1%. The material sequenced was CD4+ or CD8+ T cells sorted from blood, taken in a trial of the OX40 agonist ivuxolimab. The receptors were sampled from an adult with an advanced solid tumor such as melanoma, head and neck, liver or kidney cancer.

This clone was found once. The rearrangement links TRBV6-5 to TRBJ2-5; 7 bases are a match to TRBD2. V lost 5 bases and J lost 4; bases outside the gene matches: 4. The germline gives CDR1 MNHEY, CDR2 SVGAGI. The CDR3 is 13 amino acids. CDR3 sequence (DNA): TGTGCCAGCAGTCCTTGGGGGGGAGAGACCCAGTACTTC. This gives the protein CASSPWGGETQYF.

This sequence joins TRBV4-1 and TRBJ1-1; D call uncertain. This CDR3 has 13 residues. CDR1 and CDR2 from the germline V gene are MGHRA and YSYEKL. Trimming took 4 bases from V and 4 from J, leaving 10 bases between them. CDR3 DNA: TGCGCCAGCAGCCGGTATGATGGCACTGAAGCTTTCTTT. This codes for CASSRYDGTEAFF.

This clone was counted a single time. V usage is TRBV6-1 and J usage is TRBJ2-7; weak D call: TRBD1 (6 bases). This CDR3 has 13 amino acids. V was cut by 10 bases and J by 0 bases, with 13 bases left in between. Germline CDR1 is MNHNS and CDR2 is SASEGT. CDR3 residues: CAIVGTFSYEQYF. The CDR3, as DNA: TGTGCCATCGTAGGGACATTCTCCTACGAGCAGTACTTC.

For the CDR3, the DNA is TGTGCCATCAGTGCTAGGGACCCTCTGCCCGGGGCCAACGTCCTGACTTTC. Its translation: CAISARDPLPGANVLTF. The chain joins TRBV10-3 to TRBJ2-6, with D perhaps assigned TRBD1 or TRBD2 (5 bases each). Germline assignment: CDR1 ENHRY and CDR2 SYGVKD. CDR3 length equals 17 residues. Trimming removed 4 bases from V and 4 bases from J, with 17 bases in between.

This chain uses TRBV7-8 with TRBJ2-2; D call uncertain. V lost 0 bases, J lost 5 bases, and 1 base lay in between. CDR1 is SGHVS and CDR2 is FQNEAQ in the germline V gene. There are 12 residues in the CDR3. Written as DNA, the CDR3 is TGTGCCAGCAGCTTAGCGACCGGGGAGCTGTTTTTT. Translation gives CASSLATGELFF.

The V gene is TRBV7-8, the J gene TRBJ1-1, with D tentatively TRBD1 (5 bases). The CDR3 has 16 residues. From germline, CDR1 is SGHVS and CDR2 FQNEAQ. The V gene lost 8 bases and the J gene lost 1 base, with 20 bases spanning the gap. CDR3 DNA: TGTGCCAGCGGCCCTCTAAACGGAGGGGCGAACACTGAAGCTTTCTTT. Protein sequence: CASGPLNGGANTEAFF.

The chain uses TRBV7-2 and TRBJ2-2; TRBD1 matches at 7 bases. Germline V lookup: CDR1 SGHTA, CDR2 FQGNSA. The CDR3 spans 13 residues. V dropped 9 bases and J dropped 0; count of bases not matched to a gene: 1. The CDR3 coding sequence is TGTGCCAGTGACAGGGCGAACACCGGGGAGCTGTTTTTT. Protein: CASDRANTGELFF.